This T cell receptor beta chain was captured by sequencing in a study of monozygotic twins with cystic fibrosis. About the study: Roughly 3.3 micrograms of fragmented DNA underwent about 16 PCR cycles for library preparation.

Study results and caveats: V usage most resembled the co-twin in 13 of 16 pairs. Clonality was generally low (median around 0.01), higher in the most severe patients. Nucleotide-identical clonotype sharing was significantly higher within monozygotic CF twin pairs than between unrelated CF individuals.

On this clone itself: Antigen specificity is unknown.

Clones were read by immunoSEQ multiplex PCR, and TCRdb kept only the in-frame ones, dropping some. The sample records approximately 33,000 clones, over 75% being singletons. The length of the CDR3 is 14 residues. V lost 5 bases, J lost 3 bases, and 14 bases lay in between. The germline gives CDR1 SGHVS, CDR2 FNYEAQ. This chain connects TRBV7-6 to TRBJ2-7, with D hard to call. The sequenced sample consisted of blood. This TCR came from a girl aged 2 to 10 with cystic fibrosis. The DNA of the CDR3 is TGTGCCAGCAGCGTAGATCTGGACGGCTACGAGCAGTACTTC. As protein: CASSVDLDGYEQYF.